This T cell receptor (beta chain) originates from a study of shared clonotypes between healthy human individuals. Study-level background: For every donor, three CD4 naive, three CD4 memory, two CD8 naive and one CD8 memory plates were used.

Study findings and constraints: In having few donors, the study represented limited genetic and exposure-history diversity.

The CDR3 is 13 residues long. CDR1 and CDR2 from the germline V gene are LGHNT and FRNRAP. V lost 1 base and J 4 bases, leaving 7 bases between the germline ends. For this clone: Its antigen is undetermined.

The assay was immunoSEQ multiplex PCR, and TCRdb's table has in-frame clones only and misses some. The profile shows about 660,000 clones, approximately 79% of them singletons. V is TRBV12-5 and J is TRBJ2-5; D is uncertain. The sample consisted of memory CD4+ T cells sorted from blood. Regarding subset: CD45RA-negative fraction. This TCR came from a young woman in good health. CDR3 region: CASGLGLGETQYF. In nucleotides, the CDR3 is TGTGCTAGTGGTTTGGGGTTGGGAGAGACCCAGTACTTC.